Shown below are 31 T cell receptor beta chains from a single sample sequenced in a study of shared clonotypes between healthy human individuals. The method was immunoSEQ multiplex PCR; TCRdb's version includes in-frame clones alone and lacks a portion of them. Of about 2.4 million clones listed, roughly 93% are singletons. Input material: naive CD4+ T cells from PBMCs. The sample's subset: CD45RA+ positively selected. Receptors originate from a man younger than 30 in good health. Some clones in this sample may be carry-over from other donors' samples.

The sample holds one count of this clone. The rearrangement uses TRBV27 and TRBJ2-1, with 12 bases aligning to TRBD2. V dropped 4 bases and J dropped 6; count of bases not matched to a gene: 10. CDR1 is MNHEY, CDR2 SMNVEV, per germline (reference sequence). The CDR3 has 17 residues. The CDR3 sequence: CASSSSPTSGSGNEQFF. CDR3 bases: TGTGCCAGCAGTTCCTCCCCGACTAGCGGGAGTGGCAATGAGCAGTTCTTC.

The table lists this clone with a count of one. This rearrangement joins TRBV11-2 to TRBJ1-3, with D maybe TRBD1 (5 bases). The CDR3 extends over 14 amino acids. V was cut by 4 bases and J by 1 base, with 8 bases left in between. The germline gives CDR1 SGHAT, CDR2 FQNNGV. In DNA, the CDR3 is TGTGCCAGCAGCTGGGGACCGTCTGGAAACACCATATATTTT. The encoded protein is CASSWGPSGNTIYF.

In this sample, this clone turned up once. The rearrangement links TRBV2 to TRBJ1-4, with D hard to call. The CDR3 loop spans 14 amino acids. V was shortened by 6 bases and J by 0 bases, with 8 bases between the two germline ends. The V gene's germline CDR1 is SNHLY and CDR2 FYNNEI. CDR3 sequence reads: CASRVTATNEKLFF. The DNA of the CDR3 is TGTGCCAGCAGGGTGACCGCAACTAATGAAAAACTGTTTTTT.

CDR3 nucleotides: TGTGCCAGCACTAATTACGACGGGCTCCAAGAGACCCAGTACTTC. It translates to CASTNYDGLQETQYF. The rearrangement links TRBV7-8 to TRBJ2-5; D remains unclear. CDR3 length: 15 residues. Trimming shortened V by 7 bases and J by 1 base, and 16 bases separated the two germline ends. Per germline, CDR1 SGHVS and CDR2 FQNEAQ.

The V and J genes are TRBV28 and TRBJ1-4; 9 bases line up with TRBD1. CDR3 length equals 18 residues. Per the germline V gene, CDR1 is MDHEN and CDR2 is SYDVKM. J gave up 3 bases and V 5 bases, and 13 bases lay outside the gene matches. CDR3: CASSPLTRDRAANEKLFF. As DNA, the CDR3 is TGTGCCAGCAGTCCATTAACCCGGGACAGGGCGGCTAATGAAAAACTGTTTTTT.

The CDR3 bases are TGTGCCACGGCGTTTGGCAGATCGAACACCGGGGAGCTGTTTTTT. This gives the protein CATAFGRSNTGELFF. This chain uses TRBV6-1 with TRBJ2-2; D not resolved. The CDR3 totals 15 residues. In germline, CDR1 is MNHNS, CDR2 SASEGT. The ends were cut back, 10 bases at V and 0 bases at J, with 15 bases in the middle.

The gene calls are TRBV5-1 and TRBJ2-3, with 7 bases lining up with TRBD1. CDR1 is SGHRS, CDR2 YFSETQ, per germline. The CDR3 is 16 residues long. V was pared by 3 bases and J by 0 bases, with 7 bases of the junction left unmatched. CDR3 protein: CASSSAGTVSTDTQYF. The CDR3 DNA follows: TGCGCCAGCAGCTCCGCCGGGACAGTGAGCACAGATACGCAGTATTTT.

J is TRBJ2-2 and V is TRBV19; the D call may be TRBD1 or TRBD2 (5 bases each). Looked up from germline, CDR1 is LNHDA and CDR2 is SQIVND (reference sequence). The CDR3 has 15 residues. Trimming took off 5 bases at V and 3 bases at J, with 13 bases between the two ends. The CDR3: CASSGWDGYTGELFF. The CDR3 nucleotides are TGTGCCAGTAGTGGGTGGGACGGATACACCGGGGAGCTGTTTTTT. Based on the CDR3 plus reference TRBV19 and TRBJ2-2, the full variable domain is DGGITQSPKYLFRKEGQNVTLSCEQNLNHDAMYWYRQDPGQGLRLIYYSQIVNDFQKGDIAEGYSVSREKKESFPLTVTSAQKNPTAFYLCASSGWDGYTGELFFGEGSRLTVL.

This chain links TRBV28 with TRBJ1-2; tentatively, D is TRBD1 (5 bases). Per the germline V gene, CDR1 is MDHEN and CDR2 is SYDVKM. The CDR3 is 14 amino acids. Trimming took 2 bases from V and 3 from J, leaving 10 bases between them. The CDR3 sequence is CASSLQGSYYGYTF. The CDR3 DNA is TGTGCCAGCAGTTTACAGGGAAGTTACTATGGCTACACCTTC.

The V gene is TRBV10-3, the J gene TRBJ2-2, with 11 positions matching TRBD2. Germline lookup yields CDR1 ENHRY and CDR2 SYGVKD. The CDR3 consists of 16 residues. The V and J ends lost 3 bases and 3 bases, in that order; junction bases with no gene match: 3. CDR3 loop: CAISDSGRAHTGELFF. The DNA for the CDR3 is TGTGCCATCAGTGATAGCGGGAGGGCCCACACCGGGGAGCTGTTTTTT.

The gene calls are TRBV28 and TRBJ1-6; 7 bases agree with TRBD1. The V gene's germline CDR1 is MDHEN and CDR2 SYDVKM. V dropped 5 bases and J dropped 9; count of bases not matched to a gene: 7. This CDR3 comprises 14 residues. DNA for the CDR3: TGTGCCAGCAGTATGGGGCAGGGGGGTTCACCCCTCCACTTT. Its protein is CASSMGQGGSPLHF.

The chain employs TRBV27 and TRBJ2-7; 8 nucleotides match TRBD2. V lost 5 bases and J lost 2; bases outside the gene matches: 5. The CDR3 is 14 amino acids. Germline CDR1 reads MNHEY; CDR2 reads SMNVEV (reference sequence). For the CDR3, the DNA is TGTGCCAGCAGTGCGTCAGCGGGGGCCTACGAGCAGTACTTC. This codes for CASSASAGAYEQYF.

The gene calls are TRBV14 and TRBJ1-2; unclear D gene. CDR3 length: 14 amino acids. CDR1 is SGHDN, CDR2 FVKESK, per germline. Deletions cut 0 bases from V and 5 bases from J, with 10 bases between. The CDR3 is CASSQDLSSYGYTF. For the CDR3, the DNA is TGTGCCAGCAGCCAAGACCTTTCCTCGTATGGCTACACCTTC.

This sequence joins TRBV7-2 and TRBJ2-5, with TRBD1 identical over 8 bases. Looked up from germline, CDR1 is SGHTA and CDR2 is FQGNSA. The CDR3 runs 15 residues. The junction had 11 bases not matched to a gene; V was cut back by 5 bases and J by 6 bases. In nucleotides, the CDR3 is TGTGCCAGCAGCCAGGACAGGGAGTCTTGGCAGACCCAGTACTTC. Protein sequence: CASSQDRESWQTQYF.

The V call is TRBV4-3, the J call TRBJ2-3; 10 bases align to TRBD2. CDR3 length: 16 residues. V lost 1 base and J lost 3; bases outside the gene matches: 4. Per germline, CDR1 LGHNA and CDR2 YSLEER. CDR3 nucleotide sequence: TGCGCCAGCAGCCAAGGAGCGGGAGGGGGTACAGATACGCAGTATTTT. This translates into CASSQGAGGGTDTQYF.

This clone was observed a single time. The chain combines TRBV30 with TRBJ2-7, with 10 bases identical to TRBD2. This CDR3 comprises 13 residues. V shed 0 bases and J 6 bases; nucleotides not matched to a gene: 2. The germline CDR1 and CDR2 sequences are GTSNPN and SVGIG (reference sequence). CDR3 in amino acids: CAWSVQREGEQYF. The CDR3, as DNA: TGTGCCTGGAGTGTTCAGCGGGAGGGCGAGCAGTACTTC.

The J gene is TRBJ2-2, the V gene TRBV7-3; D could derive from TRBD1 or TRBD2 (5 bases each). From germline, CDR1 is SGHTA and CDR2 FQGTGA. CDR3 size: 13 residues. V dropped 8 bases and J dropped 0 bases, with 7 bases sitting between them. The CDR3 spells CASSGPNTGELFF. CDR3 DNA: TGTGCCAGCTCGGGGCCGAACACCGGGGAGCTGTTTTTT.

The chain combines TRBV9 with TRBJ2-3; 10 bases are a match to TRBD2. Germline V gene lookup returns CDR1 SGDLS and CDR2 YYNGEE. Trimming took 1 base from V and 3 from J; bases not matched to a gene: 5. The CDR3 runs 16 residues. CDR3 nucleotides: TGTGCCAGCAGCGTACTAGCGGGAGTCGTAACAGATACGCAGTATTTT. Encoded protein: CASSVLAGVVTDTQYF.

This clone was seen a single time. The chain uses TRBV10-1 and TRBJ2-5; 10 bases are shared with TRBD1. Losses at the gene ends were 3 bases for V and 3 bases for J; bases not matched to a gene: 10. Germline-derived CDR1 and CDR2 are WNHNN and SYGVQD (reference sequence). This CDR3 region has 17 residues. The CDR3 DNA is TGCGCCAGCAGTGACCAGACAGGGGGCGTCGGAGAAGAGACCCAGTACTTC. Encoded protein: CASSDQTGGVGEETQYF.

Of note for this clone: At the DNA level, this CDR3 is encoded by other sequences in the same sample as well. The V gene is TRBV28, the J gene TRBJ2-5; 8 nucleotides match TRBD2. Trimming removed 7 bases from V and 5 bases from J; junction bases left unmatched: 9. The CDR3 covers 14 residues. Germline loops: CDR1 MDHEN, CDR2 SYDVKM. CDR3 sequence reads: CASTRSAGEETQYF. CDR3 DNA: TGTGCCAGCACGAGGTCAGCGGGAGAGGAGACCCAGTACTTC.

A word on this clone: Other nucleotide sequences from this sample produce the same CDR3. The rearrangement uses TRBV10-3 and TRBJ1-5; TRBD1 aligns across 9 bases. Trimming cost V 5 bases and J 4 bases; bases outside gene matches: 3. CDR3 size: 14 residues. Germline CDR1 and CDR2: ENHRY and SYGVKD. The CDR3 DNA follows: TGTGCCATCAGTCCGACAGGGGGAAATCAGCCCCAGCATTTT. This sequence encodes CAISPTGGNQPQHF.

This clone was observed a single time. The J gene is TRBJ2-3, the V gene TRBV7-9; a weak D match, TRBD2 (6 bases). The germline V gene has CDR1 SEHNR and CDR2 FQNEAQ (reference sequence). V was pared by 5 bases and J by 2 bases, with 17 bases between. The CDR3 sequence is 16 residues long. The DNA of the CDR3 is TGTGCCAGCAGCGCTCCCGGGACTCGCTCCACAGATACGCAGTATTTT. It yields the protein CASSAPGTRSTDTQYF.

CDR3 DNA: TGTGCCAGCAGCCCTCCCACAGGGACAAAAAAAAACATTCAGTACTTC. This sequence encodes CASSPPTGTKKNIQYF. The V gene is TRBV14, the J gene TRBJ2-4; D perhaps matches TRBD1 (6 bases). V was trimmed by 4 bases and J by 4 bases, leaving 17 bases between them. The CDR3 consists of 16 residues. Germline assignment: CDR1 SGHDN and CDR2 FVKESK.

CDR3 sequence reads: CSVESPPLLGGYNEQFF. In DNA, the CDR3 is TGCAGCGTTGAATCCCCGCCTTTATTAGGGGGCTACAATGAGCAGTTCTTC. This rearrangement joins TRBV29-1 to TRBJ2-1, with D perhaps TRBD1 (6 bases). CDR1 is SQVTM, CDR2 ANQGSEA, per germline. V was clipped by 2 bases and J by 3 bases, with 20 bases between them. The length of the CDR3 is 17 residues.

The chain employs TRBV18 and TRBJ2-5; 14 bases are shared with TRBD2. The V segment lost 4 bases and the J segment 4 bases; nucleotides outside the gene matches: 14. Germline loops: CDR1 KGHSH, CDR2 LQKENI. The CDR3 has 19 amino acids. The CDR3 sequence is CASSQLPRGLAGEGETQYF. Here the CDR3 DNA reads TGTGCCAGCTCACAACTACCGAGGGGACTAGCGGGAGAGGGAGAGACCCAGTACTTC.

The V call is TRBV30, the J call TRBJ2-2; tentative D call: TRBD2 (5 bases). Trimming cost V 1 base and J 6 bases, with 15 bases left between them. CDR3 size: 15 residues. Per germline, CDR1 GTSNPN and CDR2 SVGIG (reference sequence). DNA of the CDR3: TGTGCCTGGAGTGATACTAGAGGCGGGCCCGGGGAGCTGTTTTTT. This translates into CAWSDTRGGPGELFF.

V is TRBV2 and J is TRBJ1-1; D possibly corresponds to TRBD1 (6 bases). The V and J ends lost 8 bases and 6 bases respectively, with 13 bases between them. CDR1 is SNHLY, CDR2 FYNNEI, per germline. This CDR3 is built from 12 residues. This CDR3 reads CASGGEGAEAFF. The CDR3 DNA follows: TGTGCCAGCGGGGGAGAGGGGGCTGAAGCTTTCTTT. The full variable domain, rest sourced from reference TRBV2 and TRBJ1-1, is EPEVTQTPSHQVTQMGQEVILRCVPISNHLYFYWYRQILGQKVEFLVSFYNNEISEKSEIFDDQFSVERPDGSNFTLKIRSTKLEDSAMYFCASGGEGAEAFFGQGTRLTVV.

The chain uses TRBV30 and TRBJ2-5; D perhaps matches TRBD1 (5 bases). With 6 bases removed from V and 5 bases from J, the gap between germline ends came to 16 bases. Germline CDR1 is GTSNPN and CDR2 is SVGIG (reference sequence). The CDR3 runs 13 residues. Here the CDR3 DNA reads TGTGCCTGCCTAGGGGCTTCAAGGGAGACCCAGTACTTC. Translated, it gives CACLGASRETQYF.

This clone was counted between two and nine times. The same CDR3 is also encoded by other DNA sequences in this sample. This chain uses TRBV28 with TRBJ1-1, with a tentative D call TRBD1 (5 bases). V was pared by 6 bases and J by 3 bases, with 11 bases between. The CDR3 length is 13 residues. Per germline, CDR1 MDHEN and CDR2 SYDVKM. The CDR3 region is CASSPGRYTEAFF. The DNA for the CDR3 is TGTGCCAGCAGCCCAGGGAGGTACACTGAAGCTTTCTTT.

J is TRBJ1-4 and V is TRBV2; D not resolved. The germline gives CDR1 SNHLY, CDR2 FYNNEI. The CDR3 consists of 17 residues. V was pared by 3 bases and J by 2 bases, with 16 bases between. The CDR3 sequence: CASSEASVRVTNEKLFF. For the CDR3, the DNA is TGTGCCAGCAGTGAGGCCTCGGTGCGGGTGACTAATGAAAAACTGTTTTTT.

This clone has just one count. V is TRBV10-3 and J is TRBJ1-4; TRBD1 aligns across 9 bases. The CDR3 loop spans 14 amino acids. Germline CDR1 ENHRY, CDR2 SYGVKD. The ends lost 6 bases at V and 4 bases at J; junction bases unmatched: 3. CDR3 nucleotides: TGTGCCATCAGCCGGGACAGGGATAATGAAAAACTGTTTTTT. Protein: CAISRDRDNEKLFF.